Following are 20 T cell receptor beta chains from one sample sequenced in a study of monozygotic twins with inflammatory bowel disease. For each CDR3 protein, TCRdb gives one entry from its re-call of the 5' RACE reads, without DNA. The sample's table shows 300,000 to 350,000 distinct CDR3 sequences. Specimen: blood. Receptors were obtained from a human donor with ulcerative colitis or Crohn's disease, or a healthy co-twin of an affected twin (not recorded which).

The chain couples TRBV12-3 or TRBV12-4 to TRBJ2-7; TCRdb picks TRBD1, but there is no DNA to check that call. The CDR3 has 17 amino acids. CDR3 region: CASSFSYSRGYSYEQYF.

The V gene is TRBV27, the J gene TRBJ1-6. Germline V gives CDR1 MNHEY, CDR2 SMNVEV (reference sequence). This CDR3 region has 13 residues. CDR3 region: CASSLSSGSPLHF.

The chain carries TRBV5-4 and TRBJ1-1; TCRdb designates TRBD1, a call that cannot be tested without DNA. The CDR3 length is 16 residues. Germline CDR1 SGHNT, CDR2 YYREEE (reference sequence). CDR3 sequence: CASSLATGGATDEAFF.

The rearrangement joins TRBV2 to TRBJ2-2; there is no DNA to check the TCRdb D call of TRBD1. Germline loops: CDR1 SNHLY, CDR2 FYNNEI. The CDR3 loop spans 15 amino acids. The CDR3 sequence is CASRRGGSGTGELFF.

The chain couples TRBV15 to TRBJ2-1; TCRdb names TRBD1, which stays unverified in the absence of DNA. Germline assignment: CDR1 LNHNV and CDR2 YYDKDF (reference sequence). The CDR3 covers 16 residues. CDR3 sequence: CATSRALGGEYNEQFF.

The rearrangement links TRBV15 to TRBJ2-3; TCRdb calls TRBD2, which cannot be checked without DNA. The germline CDR1 and CDR2 sequences are LNHNV and YYDKDF (reference sequence). This CDR3 has 13 residues. CDR3 sequence: CATSRKWEDTQYF.

The chain joins TRBV20-1 to TRBJ2-4; TCRdb designates TRBD2, a call that cannot be tested without DNA. The germline gives CDR1 DFQATT, CDR2 SNEGSKA (reference sequence). The CDR3 has 14 residues. CDR3 sequence reads: CSARDGREGQFQYF.

This chain connects TRBV21-1 to TRBJ1-3; TCRdb's D gene call, TRBD1, goes unchecked for lack of DNA. TRBV21-1 is a listed pseudogene. This CDR3 is 16 amino acids long. This CDR3 is CASSNDRGGYGNTIYF.

V is TRBV12-5 and J is TRBJ1-1; the TCRdb call, TRBD1, lacks DNA for checking. CDR3 length equals 17 residues. Germline V gives CDR1 LGHNT, CDR2 FRNRAP. This CDR3 reads CASGLGRSRGHSTEAFF.

This chain joins TRBV20-1 and TRBJ1-5; as DNA is missing, the TRBD1 call by TCRdb cannot be tested. The germline CDR1 and CDR2 sequences are DFQATT and SNEGSKA (reference sequence). This CDR3 comprises 14 residues. The CDR3 loop is CSARDRGNNQPQHF.

The chain couples TRBV12-3 or TRBV12-4 to TRBJ1-2. The CDR3 loop spans 15 amino acids. This CDR3 reads CASSFWEGYNYGYTF.

The V and J genes are TRBV5-1 and TRBJ1-1. CDR3 length equals 13 residues. Germline V CDR1 and CDR2: SGHRS, YFSETQ. This chain's CDR3 is CASSIDTNTEAFF.

The J gene is TRBJ1-2, the V gene TRBV2. From germline, CDR1 is SNHLY and CDR2 FYNNEI. This CDR3 contains 13 residues. This CDR3 reads CASKRESNYGYTF.

V usage is TRBV6-1 and J usage is TRBJ2-2; TCRdb's assignment of TRBD2 cannot be checked, as there is no DNA. CDR1 is MNHNS and CDR2 is SASEGT in the germline V gene. The CDR3 runs 15 residues. The CDR3 here is CASSEGEGPTGELFF.

This CDR3 reads CASSLTVGPGEQFF. The chain combines TRBV7-3 with TRBJ2-1. From germline, CDR1 is SGHTA and CDR2 FQGTGA. This CDR3 contains 14 residues.

V gene TRBV5-1 combines with J gene TRBJ1-1; without DNA, the TCRdb call of TRBD1 cannot be checked. Germline V gene sequence: CDR1 SGHRS, CDR2 YFSETQ. The CDR3 totals 14 residues. CDR3 loop: CASSLVLGPTEAFF.

The chain employs TRBV18 and TRBJ2-4; TCRdb designates TRBD2, a call that cannot be tested without DNA. CDR3 length: 13 residues. Per the germline V gene, CDR1 is KGHSH and CDR2 is LQKENI. The CDR3 protein is CASSPGLGDIQYF.

The V call is TRBV29-1, the J call TRBJ2-5; absent DNA, TCRdb's TRBD1 call cannot be checked. The CDR3 is 13 residues long. The germline CDR1 and CDR2 sequences are SQVTM and ANQGSEA. The CDR3 is CSAGGPLGETQYF.

This chain uses TRBV28 with TRBJ1-1. This CDR3 has 13 amino acids. Per the germline V gene, CDR1 is MDHEN and CDR2 is SYDVKM. CDR3 in amino acids: CASSLNWNTEAFF.

J is TRBJ1-2 and V is TRBV5-6. The germline CDR1 and CDR2 sequences are SGHDT and YYEEEE. The CDR3 sequence is 12 residues long. CDR3 region: CASSRPIYGYTF.